A selection of T cell receptor beta chains follows, all from one sample in a study of blood T cell repertoires in COVID-19. Generated by immunoSEQ multiplex PCR, the TCRdb table keeps only in-frame clones and is missing some. This table holds under 200,000 clones, roughly 84% found once. The sequenced sample was peripheral blood. All receptors come from a woman of 80 years or more with acute or convalescent COVID-19. Both conserved end residues are part of each CDR3. The D gene is left open where the match is weak. Not every row has a clone size; where given, it reads once, few, many or a size class.

v_gene	abundance	j_gene	d_gene	CDR3aa	CDR3nt
TRBV30	once	TRBJ2-7	-	CAWSGWSSYEQYF	TGTGCCTGGAGTGGGTGGAGCTCCTACGAGCAGTACTTC
TRBV7-2	few	TRBJ2-7	TRBD2	CASSGPSGRTYEQYF	TGTGCCAGCAGCGGCCCTAGCGGGCGAACCTACGAGCAGTACTTC
TRBV7-2	-	TRBJ2-1	TRBD2	CASSLAGSGYSYNEQFF	TGTGCCAGCAGCTTAGCGGGTAGCGGGTACTCCTACAATGAGCAGTTCTTC
TRBV4-1	-	TRBJ2-7	TRBD1	CASSQAQGNRYEQYF	TGCGCCAGCAGCCAGGCACAGGGGAATCGGTACGAGCAGTACTTC
TRBV7-2	-	TRBJ2-4	TRBD1	CASSVTGGSHLIQYF	TGTGCCAGCAGCGTCACAGGGGGTTCCCATCTCATTCAGTACTTC
TRBV15	once	TRBJ2-5	TRBD2	CATSRDRGREETQYF	TGTGCCACCAGCAGAGATCGGGGGAGGGAAGAGACCCAGTACTTC
TRBV27	-	TRBJ1-2	-	CASSSQGWEGYTF	TGTGCCAGCAGTTCACAGGGCTGGGAGGGCTACACCTTC
TRBV7-6	-	TRBJ2-3	-	CASSLANGGLDTQYF	TGTGCCAGCAGCTTAGCGAACGGGGGGCTGGATACGCAGTATTTT
TRBV5-1	once	TRBJ1-5	-	CASSLAGNSGQPQHF	TGCGCCAGCAGCTTGGCCGGCAACTCGGGTCAGCCCCAGCATTTT
TRBV11-2	-	TRBJ2-7	TRBD1	CASSLDWTGVYEQYF	TGTGCCAGCAGCTTAGACTGGACAGGGGTCTACGAGCAGTACTTC